A single sample is the source of the 15 T cell receptor beta chains below, sequenced in a study of T cell responses to AZD1222 COVID-19 vaccine. The method was immunoSEQ multiplex PCR; TCRdb's version includes in-frame clones alone and lacks a portion of them. The table has around 88,000 clones, approximately 86% seen once; the top ten hold 10% to 13%. The sequenced sample was peripheral blood, obtained on day 0 of MenACWY control vaccination. These receptors came from an adult in good health.

V usage is TRBV5-1 and J usage is TRBJ2-7; 8 nucleotides align to TRBD1. CDR1 SGHRS and CDR2 YFSETQ come from the germline V gene. Losses at the gene ends were 4 bases for V and 4 bases for J; bases not matched to a gene: 7. This CDR3 is built from 14 residues. Here the CDR3 reads CASSQDREHYEQYF. The CDR3, as DNA: TGCGCCAGCAGCCAGGACAGGGAACATTACGAGCAGTACTTC. The entire variable domain, with the rest obtained from reference TRBV5-1 and TRBJ2-7, is as follows: KAGVTQTPRYLIKTRGQQVTLSCSPISGHRSVSWYQQTPGQGLQFLFEYFSETQRNKGNFPGRFSGRQFSNSRSEMNVSTLELGDSALYLCASSQDREHYEQYFGPGTRLTVT.

The chain has TRBV9 and TRBJ1-3; no clear D. V gave up 0 bases and J gave up 0 bases, with 13 bases separating them. CDR1 and CDR2 from the germline V gene are SGDLS and YYNGEE. The CDR3 is 17 amino acids. In DNA, the CDR3 is TGTGCCAGCAGCGTAGGAGGCAAACCCTCCTCTGGAAACACCATATATTTT. As protein: CASSVGGKPSSGNTIYF.

V is TRBV25-1 and J is TRBJ1-6; possibly TRBD1 for D (5 bases). Trimming took 5 bases from V and 9 from J, leaving 14 bases between them. The CDR3 has 14 residues. The germline V gene has CDR1 MGHDK and CDR2 SYGVNS. The CDR3 loop is CASSPGGGGSPLHF. For the CDR3, the DNA is TGTGCCAGCAGTCCGGGGGGGGGAGGTTCACCCCTCCACTTT.

This clone showed up just once. The chain couples TRBV5-1 to TRBJ2-7, with D possibly matching TRBD1 (6 bases). Trimming shortened V by 4 bases and J by 3 bases, and 14 bases separated the two germline ends. This CDR3 is built from 14 residues. CDR1 is SGHRS, CDR2 YFSETQ, per germline. The DNA for the CDR3 is TGCGCCAGCAGCGTAACAGGGCCTCGCTACGAGCAGTACTTC. Translation gives CASSVTGPRYEQYF.

The chain carries TRBV5-8 and TRBJ2-3; D perhaps matches TRBD1 (5 bases). CDR1 SGHTS and CDR2 YDEGEE come from the germline V gene. The CDR3 runs 14 residues. Trimming shortened V by 2 bases and J by 4 bases, and 11 bases separated the two germline ends. CDR3 protein: CASSFARQSDTQYF. The CDR3 coding sequence is TGTGCCAGCAGCTTCGCCAGACAGTCAGATACGCAGTATTTT.

The rearrangement links TRBV4-3 to TRBJ1-3; D gene unclear. Germline V gives CDR1 LGHNA, CDR2 YSLEER. Between the trimmed V and J ends, which lost 0 bases and 1 base, there was a span of 7 bases. This CDR3 contains 15 residues. The CDR3 spells CASSQDSASGNTIYF. CDR3 DNA sequence: TGCGCCAGCAGCCAAGATTCCGCATCTGGAAACACCATATATTTT.

This rearrangement joins TRBV7-2 to TRBJ2-7; perhaps D is TRBD1 or TRBD2 (5 bases each). CDR1 SGHTA and CDR2 FQGNSA come from the germline V gene. V lost 3 bases to trimming and J lost 6 bases, with 15 bases between them. This CDR3 spans 14 amino acids. The CDR3 loop is CASSLGPRMGEQYF. The CDR3 DNA is TGTGCCAGCAGCTTGGGACCTCGTATGGGCGAGCAGTACTTC.

The genes are TRBV11-2 and TRBJ1-2; tentatively, D is TRBD1 (5 bases). The CDR3 is 14 residues long. Germline CDR1 and CDR2: SGHAT and FQNNGV. V was clipped by 0 bases and J by 3 bases, with 8 bases between them. The CDR3 here is CASSLESGYYGYTF. The CDR3 coding sequence is TGTGCCAGCAGCTTAGAGTCAGGGTACTATGGCTACACCTTC.

The J gene is TRBJ1-3, the V gene TRBV7-8; D is ambiguous. The germline V and J ends were trimmed by 2 bases and 2 bases, with 4 bases remaining between them. Per the germline V gene, CDR1 is SGHVS and CDR2 is FQNEAQ. CDR3 length equals 13 residues. DNA for the CDR3: TGTGCCAGCAGCTTACCTACTGGAAACACCATATATTTT. It yields the protein CASSLPTGNTIYF.

This clone has a handful of counts. The CDR3 nucleotides are TGCGCCAGCAGCCAAGTAAGGGGAGATAATTCACCCCTCCACTTT. It is translated as CASSQVRGDNSPLHF. This chain connects TRBV4-3 to TRBJ1-6, with D possibly matching TRBD1 (5 bases). V dropped 1 base and J dropped 5 bases, with 9 bases sitting between them. The CDR3 loop spans 15 amino acids. The germline V gene encodes CDR1 LGHNA and CDR2 YSLEER.

This rearrangement joins TRBV6-5 to TRBJ1-5; 7 nucleotides align to TRBD1. Germline V gene data show CDR1 as MNHEY and CDR2 as SVGAGI. V trimming: 6 bases; J trimming: 5 bases; junction bases outside the gene matches: 4. This CDR3 has 13 amino acids. The CDR3 region is CASRNQGDQPQHF. In DNA form, the CDR3 reads TGTGCCAGCAGAAACCAGGGGGATCAGCCCCAGCATTTT.

The table lists this clone with a count of one. The rearrangement joins TRBV4-2 to TRBJ2-7; the D is unclear. V dropped 0 bases and J dropped 6 bases, with 12 bases sitting between them. The CDR3 consists of 14 residues. Germline values: CDR1 LGHNA, CDR2 YNFKEQ. For the CDR3, the DNA is TGTGCCAGCAGCCAAGATCGGTCAGGTGGCGAGCAGTACTTC. Translation: CASSQDRSGGEQYF.

The rearrangement uses TRBV10-3 and TRBJ1-1, with D hard to call. Per the germline V gene, CDR1 is ENHRY and CDR2 is SYGVKD. The V end was cut by 0 bases, the J end by 0 bases, with 5 bases between. The CDR3 runs 14 residues. The CDR3 sequence is CAISESELNTEAFF. DNA of the CDR3: TGTGCCATCAGTGAGTCTGAGCTGAACACTGAAGCTTTCTTT.

V is TRBV15 and J is TRBJ2-3; TRBD2 matches at 11 bases. Unmatched junction bases numbered 8, after V lost 8 bases and J lost 1 base. This CDR3 spans 16 amino acids. CDR1 and CDR2 from the germline V gene are LNHNV and YYDKDF (reference sequence). The CDR3 sequence is CATASGGRSGTDTQYF. CDR3 coding DNA: TGTGCCACCGCTAGCGGGGGGAGGTCTGGCACAGATACGCAGTATTTT.

V gene TRBV6-5 combines with J gene TRBJ1-5, with TRBD1 as a possible D gene (5 bases). V was cut by 7 bases and J by 2 bases, with 12 bases left in between. This CDR3 contains 14 residues. Germline V lookup: CDR1 MNHEY, CDR2 SVGAGI. The CDR3 protein is CASTGTTRNQPQHF. CDR3 nucleotide sequence: TGTGCCAGCACAGGGACCACTCGCAATCAGCCCCAGCATTTT.